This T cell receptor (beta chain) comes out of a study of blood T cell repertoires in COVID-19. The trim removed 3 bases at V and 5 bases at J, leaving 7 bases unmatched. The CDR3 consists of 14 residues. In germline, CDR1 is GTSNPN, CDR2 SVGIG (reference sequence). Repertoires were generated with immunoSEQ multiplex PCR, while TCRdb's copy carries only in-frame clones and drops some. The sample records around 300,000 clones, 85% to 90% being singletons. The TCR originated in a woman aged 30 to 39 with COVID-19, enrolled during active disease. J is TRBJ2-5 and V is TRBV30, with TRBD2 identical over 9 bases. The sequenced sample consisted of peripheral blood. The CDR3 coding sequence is TGTGCCTGGAGCGTAGCGGGAGAGAGTGAGACCCAGTACTTC. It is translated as CAWSVAGESETQYF.